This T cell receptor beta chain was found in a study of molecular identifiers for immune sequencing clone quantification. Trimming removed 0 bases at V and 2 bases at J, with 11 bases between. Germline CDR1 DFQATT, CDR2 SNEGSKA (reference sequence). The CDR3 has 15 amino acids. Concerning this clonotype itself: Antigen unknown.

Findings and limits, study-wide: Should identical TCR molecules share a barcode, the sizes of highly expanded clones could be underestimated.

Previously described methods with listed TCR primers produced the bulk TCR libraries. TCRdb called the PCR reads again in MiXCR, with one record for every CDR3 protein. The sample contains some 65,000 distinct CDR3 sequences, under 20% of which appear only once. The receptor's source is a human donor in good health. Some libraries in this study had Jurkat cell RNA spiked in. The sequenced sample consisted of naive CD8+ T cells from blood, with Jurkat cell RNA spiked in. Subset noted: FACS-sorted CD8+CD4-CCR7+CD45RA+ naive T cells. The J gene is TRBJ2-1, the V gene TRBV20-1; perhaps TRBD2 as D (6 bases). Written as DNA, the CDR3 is TGCAGTGCTAGAGATCGGGAGAACCCCTACAATGAGCAGTTCTTC. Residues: CSARDRENPYNEQFF.